The TCR beta chain under discussion was sequenced for a study of long-term antiretroviral therapy in people with HIV. It was version v3.0 of the immunoSEQ assay that was run at survey level. Sequencing targeted roughly 35,000-50,000 T-cell genomes per sample. The table came from immunoSEQ multiplex PCR; TCRdb's copy has only in-frame clones and leaves some out. Of roughly 40,000 clones in the sample, approximately 87% were seen once. The table lists this clone with a count of one. Its antigen is unidentified. Germline loops: CDR1 SGDLS, CDR2 YYNGEE. The CDR3 is 15 residues long. With 0 bases clipped from V and 4 bases from J, the junction kept 2 bases outside the gene matches. Study conclusions and caveats: Diversity went up after ART and still fell short of transplant donor controls. Pre-ART expanded clones dominated the repertoire at every time point. Dating from the mid-2000s to the late 2010s, the blood was possibly obtained under older ART regimens.

The receptor was derived from a woman aged 45-65 years with HIV. The input for sequencing was unsorted PBMCs, taken 1.2 years after starting antiretroviral therapy. The rearrangement links TRBV9 to TRBJ1-5; TRBD1 aligns across 9 bases. CDR3 DNA sequence: TGTGCCAGCAGCGTAGGACAGGGGGGAAATCAGCCCCAGCATTTT. This translates into CASSVGQGGNQPQHF.